This T cell receptor gamma chain came from a study of Vδ1+ human thymocytes. RNA was extracted from the cells and then reverse transcribed. CDR3 amplicons came from multiplex PCR with pooled V-gene forward and constant-region reverse primers. TCRdb reanalysed the multiplex PCR reads via CATT. The sample has approximately 40,000 gamma-chain clones, around 21% seen once. The germline V gene has CDR1 EGSNGY and CDR2 YDSYNSKV. Losses at the gene ends were 1 base for V and 3 bases for J; bases not matched to a gene: 12. The CDR3 extends over 16 amino acids. A note on this clone: Its antigen is still unknown.

The sorted cells were CD3+ Vdelta1+ Vdelta2- thymocytes from alphabeta-depleted thymus. The study, taken as a whole, reports: Bulk data may be misread because of unexpected Vdelta2 sequences. Many TRG clonotypes were shared between donors; TRD repertoires were essentially private. Thymic TRG and TRD repertoires appeared highly polyclonal. Thymic delta-chain repertoires held around 20% Vdelta2 sequences and few Vdelta3, despite high sort purity.

Sample: Vdelta1+ gamma-delta thymocytes from the thymus. As to subset: FACS-sorted CD3+ TCRalphabeta- TCRVdelta1+ TCRVdelta2- thymocytes. This TCR was sampled from a girl under three years old who had congenital heart surgery. This rearrangement joins TRGV2 to TRGJ1 or TRGJ2. The CDR3 loop is CATWDGPQSVYYKKLF. CDR3 sequence (DNA): TGTGCCACCTGGGACGGCCCACAAAGTGTTTATTATAAGAAACTCTTT.